These T cell receptor beta chains were read from a single sample in a study of blood T cell repertoires in COVID-19. Sequencing was performed with immunoSEQ multiplex PCR; in TCRdb, only in-frame clones are kept and a portion is missing. Of some 38,000 clones listed, around four fifths are singletons. The material sequenced was peripheral blood. Source of these receptors: a man aged 55 to 69 with COVID-19, enrolled during active disease. The CDR3 runs from the conserved cysteine through the conserved F or W. D genes are given only for firm matches. Not all rows give a size; the values are once, few, many and, for expanded clones, a class.

j_gene	d_gene	v_gene	abundance	CDR3aa	CDR3nt
TRBJ2-7	NA	TRBV9	NA	CASSPSRGGSYEQYF	TGTGCCAGCAGCCCTTCCCGCGGAGGGTCCTACGAGCAGTACTTC
TRBJ2-7	NA	TRBV6-2/TRBV6-3	NA	CASSYSRTANYEQYF	TGTGCCAGCAGTTACTCGCGGACAGCTAACTACGAGCAGTACTTC
TRBJ2-7	TRBD2	TRBV6-1	NA	CASSEALAGGHEQYF	TGTGCCAGCAGTGAAGCGTTAGCGGGAGGCCACGAGCAGTACTTC
TRBJ2-1	NA	TRBV19	NA	CASSIEGQGGFREQFF	TGTGCCAGTAGTATAGAAGGACAGGGAGGGTTCCGTGAGCAGTTCTTC
TRBJ1-1	NA	TRBV4-1	NA	CASSQQGMRDTEAFF	TGCGCCAGCAGCCAACAGGGGATGAGGGACACTGAAGCTTTCTTT
TRBJ1-4	TRBD1	TRBV9	NA	CASSNSGTANEELFF	TGTGCCAGCAGCAACTCCGGGACAGCGAATGAAGAACTGTTTTTT
TRBJ1-6	TRBD1	TRBV5-4	NA	CASSRDRYSPLHF	TGTGCCAGCAGTCGGGACAGGTATTCACCCCTCCACTTT
TRBJ1-5	TRBD1	TRBV19	NA	CASSIDPGQQNQPQHF	TGTGCCAGTAGTATTGATCCGGGACAGCAAAATCAGCCCCAGCATTTT
TRBJ1-6	NA	TRBV7-2	NA	CASSSYSQGTPLHF	TGTGCCAGCAGCTCCTACTCACAGGGAACACCCCTCCACTTT
TRBJ1-5	NA	TRBV30	NA	CAWSVALGPRANQPQHF	TGTGCCTGGAGTGTTGCCCTCGGGCCCAGGGCAAATCAGCCCCAGCATTTT
TRBJ1-1	NA	TRBV25-1	NA	CASIPGGAPPAEAFF	TGTGCCAGCATCCCGGGGGGCGCCCCTCCGGCTGAAGCTTTCTTT
TRBJ2-2	TRBD1	TRBV27	NA	CASSTRDRGGWELFF	TGTGCCAGCAGTACCAGGGACAGGGGGGGTTGGGAGCTGTTTTTT
TRBJ1-6	NA	TRBV9	NA	CASSDSDNSPLHF	TGTGCCAGCAGCGACAGTGATAATTCACCCCTCCACTTT
TRBJ2-2	NA	TRBV28	NA	CASSPLSGLNTGELFF	TGTGCCAGCAGCCCCTTGAGCGGGCTGAACACCGGGGAGCTGTTTTTT
TRBJ2-7	TRBD2	TRBV10-1	NA	CASSQGTSAYEQYF	TGCGCCAGCTCCCAGGGGACTAGCGCCTACGAGCAGTACTTC
TRBJ1-1	TRBD1	TRBV27	NA	CASSRIWDRGLSGTEAFF	TGTGCCAGCAGTCGTATCTGGGACAGGGGGCTCAGCGGCACTGAAGCTTTCTTT
TRBJ1-4	TRBD1	TRBV19	NA	CASSTGTGDVLFF	TGTGCCAGTAGTACCGGGACAGGGGACGTACTGTTTTTT
TRBJ1-2	TRBD1	TRBV19	NA	CASSIPQGARGYGYTF	TGTGCCAGTAGTATACCCCAGGGGGCGCGAGGCTATGGCTACACCTTC
TRBJ1-4	TRBD1	TRBV4-3	once	CASSQGPGQVNEKLFF	TGCGCCAGCAGCCAGGGGCCGGGACAGGTTAATGAAAAACTGTTTTTT
TRBJ1-1	NA	TRBV30	NA	CAWRRLTNTEAFF	TGTGCCTGGAGGAGACTGACGAACACTGAAGCTTTCTTT
TRBJ1-2	TRBD1	TRBV30	NA	CAWRGSTGGDGYGYTF	TGTGCCTGGCGAGGAAGTACAGGGGGTGACGGCTATGGCTACACCTTC
TRBJ1-4	NA	TRBV19	NA	CASSSGANEKLFF	TGTGCCAGTAGCTCCGGGGCTAATGAAAAACTGTTTTTT
TRBJ2-3	TRBD1	TRBV19	NA	CASSIPRQGAGGDTQYF	TGTGCCAGTAGTATTCCGAGGCAGGGGGCTGGTGGAGATACGCAGTATTTT
TRBJ2-3	TRBD1	TRBV12-3/TRBV12-4	few	CATDRGGDTQYF	TGTGCCACTGACAGGGGCGGAGATACGCAGTATTTT
TRBJ1-2	NA	TRBV5-4	NA	CASSYRDVGGGYTF	TGTGCCAGCAGCTACCGGGACGTCGGGGGTGGCTACACCTTC
TRBJ2-5	TRBD1	TRBV9	NA	CASSVATGGAETQYF	TGTGCCAGCAGCGTAGCAACAGGGGGCGCAGAGACCCAGTACTTC
TRBJ2-7	TRBD2	TRBV4-1	NA	CASSLGLAGYYEQYF	TGCGCCAGCAGCCTGGGACTAGCGGGATACTACGAGCAGTACTTC
TRBJ1-1	NA	TRBV18	NA	CASSQSGVGTEAFF	TGTGCCAGCTCCCAATCGGGGGTCGGAACTGAAGCTTTCTTT
TRBJ1-6	TRBD1	TRBV6-6	once	CASSHTSRQGLGSPLHF	TGTGCCAGCAGTCACACTTCTCGACAGGGACTGGGTTCACCCCTCCACTTT
TRBJ2-2	NA	TRBV9	NA	CASSKNHREYGLFF	TGTGCCAGCAGCAAAAACCACAGGGAGTATGGGCTGTTTTTT
TRBJ1-1	NA	TRBV5-4	NA	CASSAEQGYEAFF	TGTGCCAGCAGCGCAGAACAGGGATATGAAGCTTTCTTT
TRBJ1-5	NA	TRBV30	few	CAWSQGRGSQPQHF	TGTGCCTGGAGTCAAGGGAGGGGCTCTCAGCCCCAGCATTTT
TRBJ1-1	NA	TRBV9	NA	CASSVARANTEAFF	TGTGCCAGCAGCGTAGCCAGGGCTAACACTGAAGCTTTCTTT
TRBJ1-6	TRBD1	TRBV4-1	NA	CASTFSPGGNSPLHF	TGCGCCAGCACCTTTAGTCCAGGGGGAAATTCACCCCTCCACTTT
TRBJ1-3	NA	TRBV5-1	NA	CASSLGGPGNTIYF	TGCGCCAGCAGCTTGGGGGGGCCTGGAAACACCATATATTTT
TRBJ2-5	TRBD2	TRBV10-1	NA	CASSDGGARETQYF	TGCGCCAGCAGCGACGGGGGGGCGCGGGAGACCCAGTACTTC
TRBJ1-2	TRBD1	TRBV7-6	once	CASSFGQGANYGYTF	TGTGCCAGCAGCTTCGGACAGGGGGCCAACTATGGCTACACCTTC
TRBJ1-4	NA	TRBV10-1	NA	CASIAQTDSEKLFF	TGCGCCAGCATTGCCCAAACAGACAGTGAAAAACTGTTTTTT
TRBJ2-2	TRBD1	TRBV7-2	once	CASSLVSMDRSNTGELFF	TGTGCCAGCAGCTTAGTAAGCATGGACAGGTCAAACACCGGGGAGCTGTTTTTT
TRBJ1-5	NA	TRBV3-1/TRBV3-2	NA	CASSLTSGHQPQHF	TGTGCCAGCAGCCTTACTTCAGGTCATCAGCCCCAGCATTTT
TRBJ1-2	NA	TRBV2	NA	CASCPTELVGYTF	TGTGCCAGCTGCCCGACAGAGCTTGTTGGCTACACCTTC
TRBJ2-5	NA	TRBV5-1	NA	CASSRREGETQYF	TGCGCCAGCAGCCGGCGGGAAGGAGAGACCCAGTACTTC